The 28 T cell receptor beta chains given below trace back to one sample, sequenced in a study of blood T cell repertoires in COVID-19. Assay: immunoSEQ multiplex PCR; the TCRdb copy retains only in-frame clones and omits some. The data hold about 80,000 clones, with roughly four fifths observed a single time. Sequenced material: peripheral blood. These receptors all stem from a human donor in a cohort sampled during active COVID-19.

V and J are TRBV5-1 and TRBJ2-5; 8 nucleotides align to TRBD2. CDR1 and CDR2 (germline): SGHRS, YFSETQ. With 6 bases clipped from V and 5 bases from J, the junction kept 12 bases outside the gene matches. This CDR3 has 15 residues. CDR3 amino acids: CASTSVAGPGETQYF. The CDR3, as DNA: TGCGCCAGCACCTCGGTAGCGGGGCCGGGGGAGACCCAGTACTTC.

The chain employs TRBV6-5 and TRBJ2-2; a weak D match, TRBD1 (5 bases). The ends were cut back, 2 bases at V and 0 bases at J, with 10 bases in the middle. The CDR3 runs 16 residues. Germline CDR1 MNHEY, CDR2 SVGAGI. Here the CDR3 reads CASSYRRQTNTGELFF. For the CDR3, the DNA is TGTGCCAGCAGTTACCGCCGACAGACGAACACCGGGGAGCTGTTTTTT.

The count of this clone is one. This chain connects TRBV19 to TRBJ1-4, with 8 bases fitting TRBD1. Per germline, CDR1 LNHDA and CDR2 SQIVND (reference sequence). V shed 9 bases and J 6 bases; nucleotides not matched to a gene: 12. This CDR3 spans 15 amino acids. The CDR3 DNA follows: TGTGCCAGCACGGACAGGGCGTCGTCCGATGAAAAACTGTTTTTT. It is translated as CASTDRASSDEKLFF.

The chain employs TRBV9 and TRBJ1-1; D might be TRBD1 (5 bases). V was clipped by 3 bases and J by 8 bases, with 14 bases between them. The CDR3 runs to 13 residues. CDR1 is SGDLS and CDR2 is YYNGEE in the germline V gene. Written as DNA, the CDR3 is TGTGCCAGCAGCGAGGAAATCCAGGGCGAAGCTTTCTTT. Its translation: CASSEEIQGEAFF.

The count of this clone is one. The CDR3 DNA follows: TGTGCCAGCAGCCCAAGTCCGGGACTAGCTTACGAGCAGTACTTC. Amino acid sequence: CASSPSPGLAYEQYF. This chain connects TRBV4-2 to TRBJ2-7; 9 bases agree with TRBD2. The CDR3 is 15 residues long. Germline CDR1 LGHNA, CDR2 YNFKEQ. V was pared by 4 bases and J by 4 bases, with 8 bases of the junction left unmatched.

This clone was detected only once. The chain joins TRBV30 to TRBJ1-3; 8 positions match TRBD1. CDR3 length: 14 amino acids. J lost 5 bases, V lost 5 bases, and 8 bases had no gene match. The germline gives CDR1 GTSNPN, CDR2 SVGIG (reference sequence). Here the CDR3 reads CAWDRTGLRNTIYF. The DNA for the CDR3 is TGTGCCTGGGATCGGACAGGGTTGCGAAACACCATATATTTT. The variable domain in full, with the rest retrieved from reference TRBV30 and TRBJ1-3, is SQTIHQWPATLVQPVGSPLSLECTVEGTSNPNLYWYRQAAGRGLQLLFYSVGIGQISSEVPQNLSASRPQDRQFILSSKKLLLSDSGFYLCAWDRTGLRNTIYFGEGSWLTVV.

The chain links TRBV15 to TRBJ2-1; no clear D gene. Trimming cost V 8 bases and J 3 bases, with 17 bases left between them. Germline V gives CDR1 LNHNV, CDR2 YYDKDF (reference sequence). CDR3 length: 15 amino acids. CDR3 nucleotide sequence: TGTGCCACCCCGAAGCCGTTAAATGGCTACAATGAGCAGTTCTTC. Its protein is CATPKPLNGYNEQFF.

This chain connects TRBV4-1 to TRBJ1-1; 7 bases are shared with TRBD1. CDR1 MGHRA and CDR2 YSYEKL come from the germline V gene. CDR3 length: 16 residues. V lost 0 bases, J lost 2 bases, and 6 bases stayed unmatched. CDR3: CASSQETGQRNTEAFF. Here the CDR3 DNA reads TGCGCCAGCAGCCAAGAAACGGGACAGAGAAACACTGAAGCTTTCTTT.

The table lists this clone with a few counts. The chain is built from TRBV19 and TRBJ1-5; 7 bases agree with TRBD1. CDR3 length equals 17 residues. The V gene's germline CDR1 is LNHDA and CDR2 SQIVND (reference sequence). The junction had 13 bases not matched to a gene; V was cut back by 5 bases and J by 3 bases. The chain's CDR3 is CASSAQTGPRVNQPQHF. The CDR3 region has the DNA TGTGCCAGTAGTGCCCAGACAGGGCCCCGTGTCAATCAGCCCCAGCATTTT.

CDR3 amino acids: CASSVVLYEQYF. CDR3 DNA sequence: TGTGCCAGCAGTGTGGTACTATACGAGCAGTACTTC. This chain links TRBV2 with TRBJ2-7, with unresolved D. The CDR3 runs 12 residues. CDR1 and CDR2 from the germline V gene are SNHLY and FYNNEI. Trimming left V 4 bases short and J 4 bases short, with 8 bases between.

This clone was seen a single time. The J gene is TRBJ1-1, the V gene TRBV27; possible D gene TRBD1, 5 bases. The CDR3 contains 14 residues. The germline V and J ends were trimmed by 5 bases and 6 bases, with 16 bases remaining between them. Germline V CDR1 and CDR2: MNHEY, SMNVEV (reference sequence). The CDR3 DNA is TGTGCCAGCAGTCGACCCCCAGGGAATGCTGAAGCTTTCTTT. Protein product: CASSRPPGNAEAFF.

The rearrangement uses TRBV29-1 and TRBJ2-1; maybe TRBD2 (7 bases). Trimming left V 7 bases short and J 9 bases short, with 19 bases between. This CDR3 is 13 amino acids long. In germline, CDR1 is SQVTM, CDR2 ANQGSEA. This CDR3 is CSGRWGGLGEQFF. As DNA, the CDR3 is TGCAGCGGCCGATGGGGGGGCCTCGGTGAGCAGTTCTTC.

The chain employs TRBV2 and TRBJ1-2, with TRBD1 as a possible D gene (5 bases). V lost 7 bases to trimming and J lost 0 bases, with 15 bases between them. CDR1 SNHLY and CDR2 FYNNEI come from the germline V gene. This CDR3 has 15 amino acids. CDR3 region: CASKSDRLSNYGYTF. CDR3 nucleotides: TGTGCCAGCAAAAGTGACAGACTTTCTAACTATGGCTACACCTTC. Together with reference TRBV2 and TRBJ1-2, the CDR3 gives the full variable domain: EPEVTQTPSHQVTQMGQEVILRCVPISNHLYFYWYRQILGQKVEFLVSFYNNEISEKSEIFDDQFSVERPDGSNFTLKIRSTKLEDSAMYFCASKSDRLSNYGYTFGSGTRLTVV.

This rearrangement joins TRBV7-8 to TRBJ1-1; 8 bases are shared with TRBD1. The CDR3 spans 12 residues. J was trimmed by 4 bases and V by 5 bases; bases with no gene match: 0. Germline V gene lookup returns CDR1 SGHVS and CDR2 FQNEAQ. CDR3 protein: CASSGTGTEAFF. CDR3 sequence (DNA): TGTGCCAGCAGCGGGACAGGCACTGAAGCTTTCTTT.

V and J are TRBV28 and TRBJ1-2, with TRBD1 as a possible D gene (6 bases). The CDR3 sequence is 16 residues long. The ends were cut back, 5 bases at V and 4 bases at J, with 20 bases in the middle. Germline V lookup: CDR1 MDHEN, CDR2 SYDVKM. The CDR3 DNA reads as TGTGCCAGCAGTATGGACCGGGACAAAATTTCCTATGGCTACACCTTC. Encoded protein: CASSMDRDKISYGYTF.

The chain uses TRBV27 and TRBJ2-3; D unresolved. CDR1 and CDR2 from the germline V gene are MNHEY and SMNVEV (reference sequence). V gave up 8 bases and J gave up 4 bases, with 13 bases separating them. CDR3 length: 13 residues. CDR3 bases: TGTGCCAGCCCGGTTCGAGTAGCAGATACGCAGTATTTT. Translating it yields CASPVRVADTQYF.

The CDR3 spells CATSGRSQGLNSYEQYF. CDR3 nucleotides: TGTGCCACCAGTGGGAGAAGCCAGGGACTGAACTCCTACGAGCAGTACTTC. The chain employs TRBV24-1 and TRBJ2-7, with a possible D match to TRBD2 (6 bases). Germline CDR1 and CDR2: KGHDR and SFDVKD. Deletions cut 5 bases from V and 0 bases from J, with 19 bases between. The CDR3 extends over 17 amino acids.

The chain employs TRBV28 and TRBJ1-1, with a possible D match to TRBD1 (6 bases). CDR1 is MDHEN, CDR2 SYDVKM, per germline. The CDR3 has 15 amino acids. Trimming cost V 4 bases and J 0 bases, with 12 bases left between them. The CDR3 DNA reads TGTGCCAGCAGTTACGGACAGCTCCTGAACACTGAAGCTTTCTTT. It yields the protein CASSYGQLLNTEAFF. Based on the CDR3 plus reference TRBV28 and TRBJ1-1, the full variable domain is DVKVTQSSRYLVKRTGEKVFLECVQDMDHENMFWYRQDPGLGLRLIYFSYDVKMKEKGDIPEGYSVSREKKERFSLILESASTNQTSMYLCASSYGQLLNTEAFFGQGTRLTVV.

The chain joins TRBV10-3 to TRBJ1-5; D is uncertain. The CDR3 extends over 14 amino acids. In germline, CDR1 is ENHRY, CDR2 SYGVKD. V dropped 8 bases and J dropped 0 bases, with 11 bases sitting between them. DNA for the CDR3: TGTGCCATCTGGGGAGGGTATAGCAATCAGCCCCAGCATTTT. The encoded protein is CAIWGGYSNQPQHF.

The chain employs TRBV28 and TRBJ2-1, with 8 bases matching TRBD2. The CDR3 consists of 15 residues. Germline V gene data show CDR1 as MDHEN and CDR2 as SYDVKM. Germline trimming cut 6 bases from V and 4 bases from J; bases unmatched to any gene: 8. The CDR3 spells CASRRAGEIYNEQFF. The DNA for the CDR3 is TGTGCCAGCAGACGAGCGGGGGAGATTTACAATGAGCAGTTCTTC.

The rearrangement links TRBV7-9 to TRBJ1-2, with D hard to call. Germline values: CDR1 SEHNR, CDR2 FQNEAQ (reference sequence). Trimming took off 3 bases at V and 0 bases at J, with 8 bases between the two ends. This CDR3 spans 14 amino acids. CDR3 in amino acids: CASSFLAANYGYTF. As DNA, the CDR3 is TGTGCCAGCAGCTTCCTAGCGGCTAACTATGGCTACACCTTC.

The rearrangement links TRBV5-1 to TRBJ2-7, with TRBD2 matching 11 bases. The ends lost 4 bases at V and 9 bases at J; junction bases unmatched: 9. CDR3 length: 14 amino acids. The germline V gene encodes CDR1 SGHRS and CDR2 YFSETQ. CDR3 region: CASSRSSGGSVQYF. CDR3 nucleotide sequence: TGCGCCAGCAGCCGGTCTAGCGGGGGGTCGGTGCAGTACTTC.

This clone was recorded only once. The rearrangement joins TRBV5-4 to TRBJ2-2, with TRBD2 identical over 9 bases. Germline V gene lookup returns CDR1 SGHNT and CDR2 YYREEE (reference sequence). The CDR3 has 18 residues. After removal of 5 bases from V and 0 bases from J, the junction contained 11 bases not matched to a gene. The CDR3 coding sequence is TGTGCCAGCAGGTGGGGGGGCCTAGCGGGGTCGAACACCGGGGAGCTGTTTTTT. Translated: CASRWGGLAGSNTGELFF.

The CDR3 sequence is CASSEVSGVTNSPLHF. Here the CDR3 DNA reads TGTGCCAGCAGTGAAGTATCAGGTGTAACAAATTCACCCCTCCACTTT. The chain uses TRBV6-1 and TRBJ1-6; D gene uncertain. This CDR3 is built from 16 residues. V was shortened by 1 base and J by 7 bases, with 14 bases between the two germline ends. The germline CDR1 and CDR2 sequences are MNHNS and SASEGT.

This clone was found a few times. The chain recombines TRBV4-1 with TRBJ2-2; 7 nucleotides agree with TRBD2. The trim removed 4 bases at V and 5 bases at J, leaving 7 bases unmatched. CDR1 and CDR2 (germline): MGHRA, YSYEKL. CDR3 size: 15 residues. CDR3 protein: CASSPGGGRTGELFF. CDR3 bases: TGCGCCAGCAGCCCCGGGGGAGGGCGAACCGGGGAGCTGTTTTTT.

V usage is TRBV3-1 (or the pseudogene TRBV3-2) and J usage is TRBJ2-7, with 8 bases lining up with TRBD1. The V segment lost 3 bases and the J segment 3 bases; nucleotides outside the gene matches: 4. The CDR3 is made up of 14 amino acids. CDR1 is LGHDT and CDR2 is YNNKEL in the germline V gene (reference sequence). CDR3 sequence: CASSHQGQDYEQYF. CDR3 sequence (DNA): TGTGCCAGCAGCCACCAGGGACAGGACTACGAGCAGTACTTC.

This chain joins TRBV11-2 and TRBJ2-1, with a tentative D call TRBD1 (6 bases). The CDR3 is made up of 15 amino acids. Trimming pared 5 bases from V and 6 bases from J, leaving 17 bases between. CDR1 and CDR2 (germline): SGHAT, FQNNGV. As DNA, the CDR3 is TGTGCCAGCAGCCGTAGAGGAGCAGGGGTCAATGAGCAGTTCTTC. The encoded protein is CASSRRGAGVNEQFF. Together with reference TRBV11-2 and TRBJ2-1, the CDR3 gives the full variable domain: EAGVAQSPRYKIIEKRQSVAFWCNPISGHATLYWYQQILGQGPKLLIQFQNNGVVDDSQLPKDRFSAERLKGVDSTLKIQPAKLEDSAVYLCASSRRGAGVNEQFFGPGTRLTVL.

This chain links TRBV3-1 (or the pseudogene TRBV3-2) with TRBJ2-1, with 15 bases aligning to TRBD2. The CDR3 contains 16 residues. The germline V gene encodes CDR1 LGHDT and CDR2 YNNKEL (reference sequence). V trimming: 4 bases; J trimming: 2 bases; junction bases outside the gene matches: 0. DNA for the CDR3: TGTGCCAGCAGCCGGACTAGCGGGGGGGCCTACAATGAGCAGTTCTTC. Its protein is CASSRTSGGAYNEQFF.